The clone carrying this T cell receptor (beta chain) is a singleton in its sample. Antigen specificity is unknown. The data were taken from a study of Ad26.COV2.S vaccination and SARS-CoV-2 variants. Whole-study results and caveats: Vaccine and placebo recipients had similar non-spike TCR breadth.

Noted treatment: approximately 18 received Ad26.COV2.S at low or high dose, single or two shots; several received placebo; per-sample allocation not given. The investigators took samples on day 63 after the first vaccine or placebo injection. The ends were cut back, 5 bases at V and 3 bases at J, with 16 bases in the middle. From germline, CDR1 is SGHVS and CDR2 FNYEAQ. The CDR3 totals 15 residues. The data were produced by immunoSEQ multiplex PCR, yet TCRdb's version contains in-frame clones alone and is incomplete. This sample has about 480,000 clones, with around 85% found just once. The chain uses TRBV7-6 and TRBJ1-2; TRBD1 is a possible D gene (5 bases). The material was peripheral blood, obtained in a trial of Ad26.COV2.S vaccine versus placebo. The receptor's source is a person aged 18 to 65 who received the Ad26.COV2.S COVID-19 vaccine or a placebo. This CDR3 is CASSRIGAHDYGYTF. CDR3 nucleotide sequence: TGTGCCAGCAGCCGAATAGGGGCGCATGACTATGGCTACACCTTC.